This T cell receptor (beta chain) was captured by sequencing in a study of radiotherapy plus CTLA-4 blockade in lung cancer. Study in general: The study recorded objective responses in 18% of patients and disease control in 31%.

Points from the study as a whole: Blood saw expansion of tumor-derived TCR clones after radiotherapy plus ipilimumab. The best prediction of response reportedly came from early blood T cell clone dynamics, with interferon-beta.

Only in-frame clones appear in the TCRdb table, and some are missing; sequencing was by immunoSEQ multiplex PCR. The top ten hold about 3.3% of the sample, which has roughly 48,000 clones, 82% seen once. V shed 2 bases and J 0 bases; nucleotides not matched to a gene: 18. CDR3 length equals 23 residues. CDR1 is SGHRS and CDR2 is YFSETQ in the germline V gene. Chemo-refractory metastatic non-small-cell lung cancer patients received focal radiation with ipilimumab CTLA-4 blockade. Comment on this clone: The target antigen is unknown.

The receptor was derived from a human donor with non-small cell lung cancer who had stable disease on radiotherapy plus ipilimumab. Sequencing used peripheral blood, obtained from a patient treated with radiotherapy plus ipilimumab. V is TRBV5-1 and J is TRBJ2-1; TRBD2 matches at 15 bases. CDR3 loop: CASSFPGSSPGLAGGSSYNEQFF. In nucleotides, the CDR3 is TGCGCCAGCAGCTTTCCCGGGTCGAGTCCGGGACTAGCGGGAGGCTCCTCCTACAATGAGCAGTTCTTC.